This paragraph covers one T cell receptor beta chain sequence. Its antigen remains unidentified. This specimen belongs to a study of CD4 T cells in relation to SARS-CoV-2 and coronaviruses. Study as a whole: Shared crossreactive spike epitopes were mapped to their HLA restriction. Study results and caveats: Roughly 65% of donors had memory CD4+ clonotypes crossrecognizing SARS-CoV-2 and common cold coronavirus spike. Crossreactive clones expanded significantly less to SARS-CoV-2 than monoreactive clones. Memory recall responses, not primary responses primed in culture, are what the assay detects.

Clones were sequenced by immunoSEQ multiplex PCR, and TCRdb holds only the in-frame ones, with some missing. This sample has tens of thousands of clones, with about 94% found just once. Before the COVID-19 pandemic, during about 2010-2019, CD4+ T cells were taken from unexposed donors. Germline V CDR1 and CDR2: SEHNR, FQNEAQ (reference sequence). The CDR3 covers 12 residues. Trimming shortened V by 5 bases and J by 10 bases, and 9 bases separated the two germline ends. This clonotype was sampled from a human donor in good health. The chain is built from TRBV7-9 and TRBJ1-6; D call uncertain. Sample: naive CD4+ T cells from PBMCs. As to subset: naive CD4+ T cells isolated by negative enrichment. Here the CDR3 reads CASSPDNSPLHF. The CDR3 bases are TGTGCCAGCAGCCCCGACAACTCACCCCTCCACTTT.